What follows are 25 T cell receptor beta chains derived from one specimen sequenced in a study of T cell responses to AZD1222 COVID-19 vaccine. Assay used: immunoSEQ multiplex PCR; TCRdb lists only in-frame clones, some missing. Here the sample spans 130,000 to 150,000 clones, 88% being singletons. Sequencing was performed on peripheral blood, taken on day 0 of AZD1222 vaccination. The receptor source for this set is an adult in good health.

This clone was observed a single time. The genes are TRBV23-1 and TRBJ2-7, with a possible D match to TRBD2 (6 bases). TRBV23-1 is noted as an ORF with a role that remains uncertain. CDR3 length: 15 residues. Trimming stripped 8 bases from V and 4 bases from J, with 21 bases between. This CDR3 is CASAGEGHRGYEQYF. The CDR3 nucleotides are TGCGCCAGCGCCGGAGAAGGGCACCGGGGGTACGAGCAGTACTTC.

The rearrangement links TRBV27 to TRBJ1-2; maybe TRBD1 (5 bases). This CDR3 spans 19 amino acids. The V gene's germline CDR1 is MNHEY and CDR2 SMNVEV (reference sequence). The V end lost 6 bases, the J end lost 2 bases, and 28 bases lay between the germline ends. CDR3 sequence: CASRPRGLGEASSNYGYTF. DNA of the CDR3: TGTGCCAGCAGACCAAGGGGATTGGGAGAGGCAAGCTCGAACTATGGCTACACCTTC.

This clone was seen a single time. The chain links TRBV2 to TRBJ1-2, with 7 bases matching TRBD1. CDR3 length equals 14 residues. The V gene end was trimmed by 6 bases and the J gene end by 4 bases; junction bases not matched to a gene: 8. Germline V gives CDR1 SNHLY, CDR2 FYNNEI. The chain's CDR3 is CASSAGTVSYGYTF. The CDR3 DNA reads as TGTGCCAGCAGCGCCGGGACAGTAAGCTATGGCTACACCTTC.

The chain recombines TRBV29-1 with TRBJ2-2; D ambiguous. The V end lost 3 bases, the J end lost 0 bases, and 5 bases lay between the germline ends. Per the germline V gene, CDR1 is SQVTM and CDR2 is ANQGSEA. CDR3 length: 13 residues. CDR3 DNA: TGCAGCGTTGACCGCGCGAACACCGGGGAGCTGTTTTTT. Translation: CSVDRANTGELFF.

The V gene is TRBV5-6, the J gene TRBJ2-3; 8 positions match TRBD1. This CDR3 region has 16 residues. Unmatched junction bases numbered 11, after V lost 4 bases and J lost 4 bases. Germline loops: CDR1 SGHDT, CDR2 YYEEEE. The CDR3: CASSLRTGHVADTQYF. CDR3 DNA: TGTGCCAGCAGCCTTCGGACAGGGCACGTTGCAGATACGCAGTATTTT.

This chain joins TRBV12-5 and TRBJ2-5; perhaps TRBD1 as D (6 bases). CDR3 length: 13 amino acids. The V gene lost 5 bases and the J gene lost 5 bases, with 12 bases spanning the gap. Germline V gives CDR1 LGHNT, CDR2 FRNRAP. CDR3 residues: CASGGTSGETQYF. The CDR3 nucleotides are TGTGCTAGTGGTGGGACATCGGGGGAGACCCAGTACTTC.

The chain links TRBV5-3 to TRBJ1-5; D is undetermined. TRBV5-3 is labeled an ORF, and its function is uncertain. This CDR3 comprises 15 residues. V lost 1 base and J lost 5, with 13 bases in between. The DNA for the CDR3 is TGTGCCAGAAGCTTGATTCGGGAGGTCTATCAGCCCCAGCATTTT. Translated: CARSLIREVYQPQHF.

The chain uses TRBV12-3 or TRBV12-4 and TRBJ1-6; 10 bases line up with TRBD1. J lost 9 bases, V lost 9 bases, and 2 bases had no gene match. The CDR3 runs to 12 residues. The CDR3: CASRTGGSPLHF. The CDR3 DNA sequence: TGTGCCAGTCGGACAGGGGGTTCACCCCTCCACTTT.

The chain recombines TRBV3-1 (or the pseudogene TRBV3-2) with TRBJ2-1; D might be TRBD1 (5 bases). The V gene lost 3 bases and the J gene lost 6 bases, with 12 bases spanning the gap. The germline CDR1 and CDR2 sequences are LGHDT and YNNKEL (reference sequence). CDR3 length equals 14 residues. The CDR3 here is CASSQDTASNEQFF. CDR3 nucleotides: TGTGCCAGCAGCCAGGACACAGCCTCCAATGAGCAGTTCTTC.

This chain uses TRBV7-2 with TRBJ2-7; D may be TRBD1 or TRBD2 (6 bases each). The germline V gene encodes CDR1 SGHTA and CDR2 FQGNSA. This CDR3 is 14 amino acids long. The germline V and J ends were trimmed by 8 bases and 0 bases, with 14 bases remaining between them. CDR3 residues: CASARPGASYEQYF. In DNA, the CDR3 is TGTGCCAGCGCTAGGCCGGGGGCCTCCTACGAGCAGTACTTC.

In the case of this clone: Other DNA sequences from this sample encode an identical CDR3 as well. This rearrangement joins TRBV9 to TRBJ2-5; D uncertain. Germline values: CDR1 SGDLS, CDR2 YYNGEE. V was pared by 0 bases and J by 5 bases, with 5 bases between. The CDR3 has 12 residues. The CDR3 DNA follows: TGTGCCAGCAGCGTAGGAGAGGAGACCCAGTACTTC. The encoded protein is CASSVGEETQYF.

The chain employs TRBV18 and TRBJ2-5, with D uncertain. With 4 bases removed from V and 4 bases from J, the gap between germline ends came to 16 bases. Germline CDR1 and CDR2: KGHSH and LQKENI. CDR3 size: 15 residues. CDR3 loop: CASSRMGPRGETQYF. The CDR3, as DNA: TGTGCCAGCTCACGGATGGGCCCCCGAGGAGAGACCCAGTACTTC.

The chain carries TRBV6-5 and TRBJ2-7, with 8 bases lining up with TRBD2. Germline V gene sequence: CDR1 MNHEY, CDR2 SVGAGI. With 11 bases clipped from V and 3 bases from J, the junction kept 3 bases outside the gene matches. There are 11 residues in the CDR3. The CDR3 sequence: CASSGSYEQYF. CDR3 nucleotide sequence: TGTGCCTCCAGCGGGAGCTACGAGCAGTACTTC.

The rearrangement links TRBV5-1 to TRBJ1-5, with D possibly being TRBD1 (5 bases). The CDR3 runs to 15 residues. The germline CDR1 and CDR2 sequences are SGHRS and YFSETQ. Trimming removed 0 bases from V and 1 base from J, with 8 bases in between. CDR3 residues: CASSLDGGSNQPQHF. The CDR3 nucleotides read TGCGCCAGCAGCTTGGACGGGGGGAGCAATCAGCCCCAGCATTTT.

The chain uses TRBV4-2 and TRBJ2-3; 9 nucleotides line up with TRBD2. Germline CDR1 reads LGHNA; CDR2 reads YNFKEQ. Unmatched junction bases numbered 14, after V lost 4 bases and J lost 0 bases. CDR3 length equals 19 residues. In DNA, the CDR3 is TGTGCCAGCAGCCCCCCCGCGACTCGCGGGGGGGCTAGCACAGATACGCAGTATTTT. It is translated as CASSPPATRGGASTDTQYF.

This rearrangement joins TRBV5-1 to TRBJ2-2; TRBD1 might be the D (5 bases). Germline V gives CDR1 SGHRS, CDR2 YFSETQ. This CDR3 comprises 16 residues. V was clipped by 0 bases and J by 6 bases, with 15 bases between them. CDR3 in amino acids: CASSLAVNQGSGELFF. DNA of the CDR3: TGCGCCAGCAGCTTGGCCGTTAATCAGGGCTCCGGGGAGCTGTTTTTT.

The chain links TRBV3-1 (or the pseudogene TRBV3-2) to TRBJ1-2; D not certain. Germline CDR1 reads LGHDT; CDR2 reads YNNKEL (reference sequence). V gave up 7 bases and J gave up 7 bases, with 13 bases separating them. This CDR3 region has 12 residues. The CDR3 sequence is CASTGYYSGYTF. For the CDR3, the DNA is TGTGCCAGCACCGGGTATTACTCTGGCTACACCTTC.

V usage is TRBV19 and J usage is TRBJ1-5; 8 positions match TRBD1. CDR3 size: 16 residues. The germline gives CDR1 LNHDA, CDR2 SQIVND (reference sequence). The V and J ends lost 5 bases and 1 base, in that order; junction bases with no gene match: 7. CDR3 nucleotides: TGTGCCAGTAGTGTATGGACAGGGCGAAGCAATCAGCCCCAGCATTTT. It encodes CASSVWTGRSNQPQHF.

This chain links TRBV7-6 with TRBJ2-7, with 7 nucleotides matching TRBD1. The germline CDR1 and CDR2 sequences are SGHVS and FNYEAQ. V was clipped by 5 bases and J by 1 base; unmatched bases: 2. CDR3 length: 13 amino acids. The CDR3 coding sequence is TGTGCCAGCAGCCAGGGACAGTCCTACGAGCAGTACTTC. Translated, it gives CASSQGQSYEQYF.

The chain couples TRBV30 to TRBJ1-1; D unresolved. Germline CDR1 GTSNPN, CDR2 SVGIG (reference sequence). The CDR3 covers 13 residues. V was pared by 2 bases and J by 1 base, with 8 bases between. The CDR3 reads CAWSSTQNTEAFF. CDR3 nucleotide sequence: TGTGCCTGGAGTTCTACACAGAACACTGAAGCTTTCTTT. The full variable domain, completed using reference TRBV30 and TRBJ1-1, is SQTIHQWPATLVQPVGSPLSLECTVEGTSNPNLYWYRQAAGRGLQLLFYSVGIGQISSEVPQNLSASRPQDRQFILSSKKLLLSDSGFYLCAWSSTQNTEAFFGQGTRLTVV.

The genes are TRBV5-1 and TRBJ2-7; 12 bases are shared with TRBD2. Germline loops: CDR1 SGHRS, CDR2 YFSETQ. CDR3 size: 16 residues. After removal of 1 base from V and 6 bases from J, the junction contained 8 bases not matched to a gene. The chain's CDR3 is CASSLILTSGGSEQYF. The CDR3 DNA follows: TGCGCCAGCAGCTTGATCCTGACTAGCGGGGGATCCGAGCAGTACTTC.

The CDR3 DNA sequence: TGTGCCCCCCCGAGGCGGGAGAACACAGATACGCAGTATTTT. It is translated as CAPPRRENTDTQYF. The rearrangement joins TRBV7-9 to TRBJ2-3, with 7 bases matching TRBD2. Germline V gene data show CDR1 as SEHNR and CDR2 as FQNEAQ (reference sequence). Trimming removed 11 bases from V and 2 bases from J; junction bases left unmatched: 10. This CDR3 region has 14 residues.

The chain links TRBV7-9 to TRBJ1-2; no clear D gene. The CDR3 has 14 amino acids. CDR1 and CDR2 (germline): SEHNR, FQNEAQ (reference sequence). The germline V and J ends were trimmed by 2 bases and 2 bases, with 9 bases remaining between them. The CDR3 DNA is TGTGCCAGCAGCTTATCCCACCTAAACTATGGCTACACCTTC. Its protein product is CASSLSHLNYGYTF. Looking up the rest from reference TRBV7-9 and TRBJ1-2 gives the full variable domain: DTGVSQNPRHKITKRGQNVTFRCDPISEHNRLYWYRQTLGQGPEFLTYFQNEAQLEKSRLLSDRFSAERPKGSFSTLEIQRTEQGDSAMYLCASSLSHLNYGYTFGSGTRLTVV.

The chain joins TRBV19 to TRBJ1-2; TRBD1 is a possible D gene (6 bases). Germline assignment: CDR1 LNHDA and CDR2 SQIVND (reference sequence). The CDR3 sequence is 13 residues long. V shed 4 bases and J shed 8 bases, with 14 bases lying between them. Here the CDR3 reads CASSTPQGSGYTF. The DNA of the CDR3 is TGTGCCAGTAGTACCCCTCAGGGGTCAGGCTACACCTTC.

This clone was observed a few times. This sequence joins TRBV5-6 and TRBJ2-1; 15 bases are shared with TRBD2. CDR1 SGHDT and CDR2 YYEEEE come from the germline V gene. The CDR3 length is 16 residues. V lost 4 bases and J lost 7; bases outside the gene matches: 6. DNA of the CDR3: TGTGCCAGCAGCCCGGGACTAGCGGGGGGCCAGAATGAGCAGTTCTTC. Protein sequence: CASSPGLAGGQNEQFF.